Listed here are 21 T cell receptor beta chains from one sample, sequenced in a study of OX40 agonist ivuxolimab in advanced cancers. Repertoires were generated with immunoSEQ multiplex PCR, while TCRdb's copy carries only in-frame clones and drops some. Among fewer than 65,000 clones, roughly 92% were seen once, and the ten largest hold about 19%. Sequenced here: CD4+ or CD8+ T cells sorted from blood, sampled in a trial of the OX40 agonist ivuxolimab. These receptor sequences come from an adult with an advanced solid tumor such as melanoma, head and neck, liver or kidney cancer.

J is TRBJ1-4 and V is TRBV4-1; a possible D gene is TRBD1 (5 bases). The CDR3 is 18 amino acids. CDR1 and CDR2 (germline): MGHRA, YSYEKL. Trimming stripped 4 bases from V and 7 bases from J, with 25 bases between. In DNA form, the CDR3 reads TGCGCCAGCAGCCTTCAAGGGACCGGACCATCGGGGAGTGAAAAACTGTTTTTT. This gives the protein CASSLQGTGPSGSEKLFF.

This chain joins TRBV9 and TRBJ1-4, with 7 bases matching TRBD1. This CDR3 has 13 amino acids. The germline V gene encodes CDR1 SGDLS and CDR2 YYNGEE. V was pared by 3 bases and J by 7 bases, with 3 bases of the junction left unmatched. Here the CDR3 reads CASSGRQGEKLFF. CDR3 DNA: TGTGCCAGCAGCGGCCGACAGGGTGAAAAACTGTTTTTT.

This clone appeared a single time. This chain uses TRBV6-5 with TRBJ1-1; maybe TRBD1 (6 bases). Trimming took 7 bases from V and 5 from J, leaving 20 bases between them. CDR1 MNHEY and CDR2 SVGAGI come from the germline V gene. The CDR3 is 15 amino acids. Here the CDR3 reads CASNQMQGIRTEAFF. The CDR3 DNA sequence: TGTGCCAGCAACCAAATGCAGGGGATAAGGACTGAAGCTTTCTTT.

The V call is TRBV9, the J call TRBJ2-7; 8 bases line up with TRBD1. The CDR3 consists of 13 residues. Per the germline V gene, CDR1 is SGDLS and CDR2 is YYNGEE. Unmatched junction bases numbered 4, after V lost 4 bases and J lost 4 bases. The chain's CDR3 is CASSSRTGYEQYF. CDR3 bases: TGTGCCAGCAGCTCGCGGACAGGGTACGAGCAGTACTTC.

The V and J genes are TRBV9 and TRBJ2-7; 7 positions agree with TRBD1. This CDR3 spans 15 amino acids. Germline trimming cut 1 base from V and 2 bases from J; bases unmatched to any gene: 6. In germline, CDR1 is SGDLS, CDR2 YYNGEE. The CDR3 here is CASSVRGTAAYEQYF. The CDR3 region has the DNA TGTGCCAGCAGCGTAAGAGGGACAGCCGCCTACGAGCAGTACTTC.

This clone was recorded only once. The chain employs TRBV5-1 and TRBJ2-3; D may correspond to TRBD1 or TRBD2 (6 bases each). The V gene's germline CDR1 is SGHRS and CDR2 YFSETQ. The CDR3 extends over 17 amino acids. The V and J ends lost 5 bases and 3 bases respectively, with 22 bases between them. In DNA form, the CDR3 reads TGCGCCAGCAGTTCGGGGGCGATAGTCTTGGTGACAGATACGCAGTATTTT. It translates to CASSSGAIVLVTDTQYF.

This clone came up once. V gene TRBV28 combines with J gene TRBJ1-1; possibly TRBD1 for D (5 bases). CDR3 size: 14 residues. Per the germline V gene, CDR1 is MDHEN and CDR2 is SYDVKM. Trimming took off 11 bases at V and 1 base at J, with 17 bases between the two ends. The CDR3 region has the DNA TGTGCCGGGGCGGACTCCCTGGCGAACACTGAAGCTTTCTTT. Encoded protein: CAGADSLANTEAFF.

The CDR3 is CASSFSQSSYNEQFF. CDR3 in DNA: TGTGCCAGCAGTTTTAGCCAGAGCTCCTACAATGAGCAGTTCTTC. The chain employs TRBV28 and TRBJ2-1; D is undetermined. The CDR3 loop spans 15 amino acids. Germline loops: CDR1 MDHEN, CDR2 SYDVKM. Between the trimmed V and J ends, which lost 3 bases and 0 bases, there was a span of 9 bases.

This chain connects TRBV15 to TRBJ2-1, with D possibly TRBD1 on 6 matching bases. The V and J ends lost 2 bases and 8 bases respectively, with 16 bases between them. Germline V gene data show CDR1 as LNHNV and CDR2 as YYDKDF (reference sequence). This CDR3 comprises 15 residues. The CDR3 loop is CATSRPNGQLYEQFF. The CDR3 DNA reads TGTGCCACCAGCAGACCTAATGGACAGTTGTATGAGCAGTTCTTC.

J is TRBJ2-5 and V is TRBV4-1; 9 bases fit TRBD2. This CDR3 is 15 amino acids long. V dropped 4 bases and J dropped 4; count of bases not matched to a gene: 7. CDR1 is MGHRA, CDR2 YSYEKL, per germline. In DNA, the CDR3 is TGCGCCAGCAGCCCCACTAGCGGGTCTAGAGAGACCCAGTACTTC. Its translation: CASSPTSGSRETQYF.

This rearrangement joins TRBV4-1 to TRBJ2-1; maybe TRBD2 (6 bases). V lost 1 base, J lost 4 bases, and 11 bases lay in between. Germline-derived CDR1 and CDR2 are MGHRA and YSYEKL. The CDR3 consists of 15 residues. The CDR3 loop reads CASSQAGTLYNEQFF. CDR3 DNA: TGCGCCAGCAGCCAAGCCGGGACTTTATACAATGAGCAGTTCTTC.

The gene calls are TRBV19 and TRBJ2-1; 8 bases match TRBD1. The V and J ends lost 6 bases and 7 bases, in that order; junction bases with no gene match: 8. The CDR3 spans 14 residues. Germline V gene lookup returns CDR1 LNHDA and CDR2 SQIVND (reference sequence). The CDR3 coding sequence is TGTGCCAGTAGCCAGGGGGCGCTCGGAAATGAGCAGTTCTTC. Protein: CASSQGALGNEQFF.

The chain is built from TRBV27 and TRBJ2-1, with 14 bases aligning to TRBD2. This CDR3 is 16 amino acids long. Germline V gene sequence: CDR1 MNHEY, CDR2 SMNVEV (reference sequence). The J segment lost 10 bases and the V segment lost 3 bases, leaving 8 bases of the junction unmatched. This CDR3 is CASSFLPGTSGGEQFF. CDR3 DNA: TGTGCCAGCAGTTTCTTACCCGGGACTAGCGGGGGAGAGCAGTTCTTC.

The chain links TRBV5-1 to TRBJ1-1, with D possibly being TRBD1 (6 bases). This CDR3 contains 16 residues. The germline CDR1 and CDR2 sequences are SGHRS and YFSETQ. The V and J ends lost 4 bases and 3 bases respectively, with 19 bases between them. CDR3 in amino acids: CASSLPMGGADTEAFF. For the CDR3, the DNA is TGCGCCAGCAGCCTCCCTATGGGGGGGGCGGACACTGAAGCTTTCTTT. Together with reference TRBV5-1 and TRBJ1-1, the CDR3 gives the full variable domain: KAGVTQTPRYLIKTRGQQVTLSCSPISGHRSVSWYQQTPGQGLQFLFEYFSETQRNKGNFPGRFSGRQFSNSRSEMNVSTLELGDSALYLCASSLPMGGADTEAFFGQGTRLTVV.

This sequence joins TRBV19 and TRBJ2-1; D is unclear. The V gene's germline CDR1 is LNHDA and CDR2 SQIVND (reference sequence). V lost 3 bases and J lost 4, with 7 bases in between. CDR3 length: 13 amino acids. The CDR3 here is CASSIDGYNEQFF. The CDR3 DNA reads as TGTGCCAGTAGTATTGACGGTTACAATGAGCAGTTCTTC.

V is TRBV18 and J is TRBJ1-1; no reliable D call. The CDR3 is 15 amino acids. CDR1 and CDR2 from the germline V gene are KGHSH and LQKENI. V lost 2 bases and J 6 bases, leaving 16 bases between the germline ends. The CDR3 sequence: CASSPMEAQRPEAFF. The CDR3 bases are TGTGCCAGCTCACCAATGGAGGCACAGAGACCTGAAGCTTTCTTT.

This sequence joins TRBV6-6 and TRBJ1-2; D gene ambiguous. V was trimmed by 3 bases and J by 4 bases, leaving 12 bases between them. CDR1 and CDR2 (germline): MNHNY, SVGAGI (reference sequence). The CDR3 extends over 14 amino acids. In DNA form, the CDR3 reads TGTGCCAGCAGTTATCTCGGTATGGCCTATGGCTACACCTTC. Protein sequence: CASSYLGMAYGYTF.

The chain employs TRBV27 and TRBJ2-2; D is undetermined. The V gene lost 10 bases and the J gene lost 6 bases, with 12 bases spanning the gap. CDR3 length: 12 residues. Germline values: CDR1 MNHEY, CDR2 SMNVEV (reference sequence). The CDR3: CAIRTAAGELFF. The CDR3 nucleotides read TGTGCCATCAGAACCGCGGCCGGGGAGCTGTTTTTT.

The chain couples TRBV4-2 to TRBJ1-1, with a possible D match to TRBD1 (5 bases). The CDR3 has 13 amino acids. Germline values: CDR1 LGHNA, CDR2 YNFKEQ. Trimming removed 3 bases at V and 7 bases at J, with 12 bases between. Written as DNA, the CDR3 is TGTGCCAGCAGCCAGTCACAGGCGTATGAAGCTTTCTTT. Amino acids: CASSQSQAYEAFF.

The CDR3 sequence is CASSDVDSPLGEKLFF. The CDR3 DNA sequence: TGTGCCAGCAGTGACGTAGACAGTCCCCTTGGCGAAAAACTGTTTTTT. V usage is TRBV6-4 and J usage is TRBJ1-4; the D gene is possibly TRBD1 (5 bases). CDR3 length equals 16 residues. Germline lookup yields CDR1 MRHNA and CDR2 SNTAGT. Trimming cost V 2 bases and J 8 bases, with 18 bases left between them.

The gene calls are TRBV11-2 and TRBJ2-7; D not resolved. The CDR3 spans 14 residues. The ends were cut back, 1 base at V and 6 bases at J, with 13 bases in the middle. Germline CDR1 reads SGHAT; CDR2 reads FQNNGV. DNA for the CDR3: TGTGCCAGCAGCTTAGGGACGGGTTCGTTCGAGCAGTACTTC. Amino acid sequence: CASSLGTGSFEQYF.